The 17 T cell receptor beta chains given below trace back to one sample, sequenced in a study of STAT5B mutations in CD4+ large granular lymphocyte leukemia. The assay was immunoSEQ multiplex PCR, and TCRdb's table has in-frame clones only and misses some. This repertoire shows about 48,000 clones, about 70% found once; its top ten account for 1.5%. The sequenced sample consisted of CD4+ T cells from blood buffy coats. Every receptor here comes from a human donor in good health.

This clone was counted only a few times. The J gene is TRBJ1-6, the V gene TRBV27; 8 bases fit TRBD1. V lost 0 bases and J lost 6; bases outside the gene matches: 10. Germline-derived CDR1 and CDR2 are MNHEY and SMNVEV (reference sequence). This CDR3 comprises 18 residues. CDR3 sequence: CASSLSPPRQGPNSPLHF. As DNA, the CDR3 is TGTGCCAGCAGTTTATCGCCCCCACGACAGGGGCCTAATTCACCCCTCCACTTT.

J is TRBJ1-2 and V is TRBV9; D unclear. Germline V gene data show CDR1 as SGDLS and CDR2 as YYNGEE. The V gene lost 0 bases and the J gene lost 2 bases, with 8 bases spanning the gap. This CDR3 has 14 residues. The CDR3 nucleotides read TGTGCCAGCAGCGTAGATCCCAGGAACTATGGCTACACCTTC. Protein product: CASSVDPRNYGYTF.

CDR3 loop: CSIVAGNTDTQYF. The CDR3, as DNA: TGCAGCATTGTAGCGGGGAACACAGATACGCAGTATTTT. The gene calls are TRBV29-1 and TRBJ2-3; 8 bases fit TRBD2. Germline V gene sequence: CDR1 SQVTM, CDR2 ANQGSEA. The CDR3 totals 13 residues. V shed 8 bases and J 2 bases; nucleotides not matched to a gene: 6.

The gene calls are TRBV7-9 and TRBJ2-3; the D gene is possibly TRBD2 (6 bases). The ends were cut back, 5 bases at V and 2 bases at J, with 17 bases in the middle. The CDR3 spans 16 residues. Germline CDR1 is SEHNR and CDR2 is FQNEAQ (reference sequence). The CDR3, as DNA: TGTGCCAGCAGCCCCCCCGGGACTTCGAACACAGATACGCAGTATTTT. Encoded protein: CASSPPGTSNTDTQYF.

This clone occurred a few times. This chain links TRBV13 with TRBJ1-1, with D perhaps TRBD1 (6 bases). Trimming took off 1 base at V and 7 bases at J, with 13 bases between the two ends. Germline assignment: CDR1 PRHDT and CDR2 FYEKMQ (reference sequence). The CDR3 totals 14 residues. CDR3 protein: CASSLVWTDNEAFF. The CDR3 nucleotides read TGTGCCAGCAGCTTAGTTTGGACAGATAATGAAGCTTTCTTT.

CDR3 DNA: TGTGCCAGCAGCTTATCCGGACAAAGCAATTCACCCCTCCACTTT. It specifies CASSLSGQSNSPLHF. The rearrangement links TRBV7-8 to TRBJ1-6; the D gene is possibly TRBD1 (5 bases). The CDR3 extends over 15 amino acids. V gave up 2 bases and J gave up 7 bases, with 12 bases separating them. The germline V gene has CDR1 SGHVS and CDR2 FQNEAQ.

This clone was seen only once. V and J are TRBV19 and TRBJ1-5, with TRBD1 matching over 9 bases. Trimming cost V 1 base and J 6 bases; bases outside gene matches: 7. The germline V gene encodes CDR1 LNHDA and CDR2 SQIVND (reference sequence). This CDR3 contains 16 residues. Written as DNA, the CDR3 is TGTGCCAGTAGTATAGCCGGGACAGGGCCTAGTCAGCCCCAGCATTTT. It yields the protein CASSIAGTGPSQPQHF. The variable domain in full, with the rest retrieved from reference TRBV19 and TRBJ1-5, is DGGITQSPKYLFRKEGQNVTLSCEQNLNHDAMYWYRQDPGQGLRLIYYSQIVNDFQKGDIAEGYSVSREKKESFPLTVTSAQKNPTAFYLCASSIAGTGPSQPQHFGDGTRLSIL.

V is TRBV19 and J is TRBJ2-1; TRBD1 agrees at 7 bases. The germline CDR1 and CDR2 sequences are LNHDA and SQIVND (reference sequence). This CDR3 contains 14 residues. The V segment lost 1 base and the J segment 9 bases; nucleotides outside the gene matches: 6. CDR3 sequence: CASSIGQGVSEQFF. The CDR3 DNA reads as TGTGCCAGTAGTATAGGCCAGGGGGTAAGTGAGCAGTTCTTC.

The CDR3 is CASSPDRGSYNSPLHF. CDR3 coding DNA: TGTGCCAGCAGCCCTGACAGGGGGTCCTATAATTCACCCCTCCACTTT. The chain uses TRBV5-6 and TRBJ1-6, with TRBD1 matching over 9 bases. V shed 4 bases and J 1 base; nucleotides not matched to a gene: 3. This CDR3 is built from 16 residues. CDR1 and CDR2 (germline): SGHDT, YYEEEE.

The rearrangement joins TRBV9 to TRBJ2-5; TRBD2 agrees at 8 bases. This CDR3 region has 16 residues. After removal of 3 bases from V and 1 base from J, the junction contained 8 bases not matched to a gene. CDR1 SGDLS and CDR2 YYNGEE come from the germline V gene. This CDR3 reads CASSGRPGGGQETQYF. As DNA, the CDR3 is TGTGCCAGCAGCGGCAGACCCGGGGGGGGCCAAGAGACCCAGTACTTC.

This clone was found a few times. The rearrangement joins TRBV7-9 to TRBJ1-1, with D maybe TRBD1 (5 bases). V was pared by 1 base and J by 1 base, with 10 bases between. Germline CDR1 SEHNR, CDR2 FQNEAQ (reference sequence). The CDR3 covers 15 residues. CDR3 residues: CASSLGQPGNTEAFF. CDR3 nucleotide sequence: TGTGCCAGCAGCTTAGGACAGCCTGGGAACACTGAAGCTTTCTTT.

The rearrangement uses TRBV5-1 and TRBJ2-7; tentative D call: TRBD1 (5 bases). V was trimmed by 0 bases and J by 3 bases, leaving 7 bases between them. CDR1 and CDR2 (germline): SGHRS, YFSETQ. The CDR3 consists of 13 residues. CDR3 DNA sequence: TGCGCCAGCAGCTTGGGCAGGGACTACGAGCAGTACGTC. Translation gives CASSLGRDYEQYV.

CDR3 DNA: TGCAGCGTTGAAGGCGGGGTAAACACAGATACGCAGTATTTT. This encodes CSVEGGVNTDTQYF. V is TRBV29-1 and J is TRBJ2-3; D is possibly TRBD2 (6 bases). Germline V gene lookup returns CDR1 SQVTM and CDR2 ANQGSEA. The V end lost 1 base, the J end lost 2 bases, and 10 bases lay between the germline ends. CDR3 length equals 14 residues.

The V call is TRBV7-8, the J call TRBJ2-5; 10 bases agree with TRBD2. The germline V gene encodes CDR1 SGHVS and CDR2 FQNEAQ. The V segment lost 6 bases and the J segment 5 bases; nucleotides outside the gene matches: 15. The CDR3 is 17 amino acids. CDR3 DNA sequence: TGTGCCAGCAGGACCAACCCCGGGACTAGCGTTTTCGAGACCCAGTACTTC. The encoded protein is CASRTNPGTSVFETQYF.

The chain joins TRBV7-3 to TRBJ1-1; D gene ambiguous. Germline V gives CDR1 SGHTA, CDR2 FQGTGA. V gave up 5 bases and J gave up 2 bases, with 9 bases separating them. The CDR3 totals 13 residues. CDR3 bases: TGTGCCAGCAGCAATGGCTTTAACACTGAAGCTTTCTTT. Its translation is CASSNGFNTEAFF.

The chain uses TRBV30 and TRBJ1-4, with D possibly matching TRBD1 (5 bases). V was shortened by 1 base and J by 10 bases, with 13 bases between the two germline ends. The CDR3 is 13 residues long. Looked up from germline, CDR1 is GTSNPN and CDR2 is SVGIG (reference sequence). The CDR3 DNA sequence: TGTGCCTGGAGTGGCGGGGACCGGCTAAAACTGTTTTTT. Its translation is CAWSGGDRLKLFF.

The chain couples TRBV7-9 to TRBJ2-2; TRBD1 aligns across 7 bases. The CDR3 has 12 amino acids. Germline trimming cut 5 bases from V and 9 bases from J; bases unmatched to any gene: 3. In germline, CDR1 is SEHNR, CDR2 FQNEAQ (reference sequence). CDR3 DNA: TGTGCCAGCAGCCAGGGGGTCCGGGAGCTGTTTTTT. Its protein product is CASSQGVRELFF. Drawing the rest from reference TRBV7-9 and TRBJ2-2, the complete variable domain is DTGVSQNPRHKITKRGQNVTFRCDPISEHNRLYWYRQTLGQGPEFLTYFQNEAQLEKSRLLSDRFSAERPKGSFSTLEIQRTEQGDSAMYLCASSQGVRELFFGEGSRLTVL.